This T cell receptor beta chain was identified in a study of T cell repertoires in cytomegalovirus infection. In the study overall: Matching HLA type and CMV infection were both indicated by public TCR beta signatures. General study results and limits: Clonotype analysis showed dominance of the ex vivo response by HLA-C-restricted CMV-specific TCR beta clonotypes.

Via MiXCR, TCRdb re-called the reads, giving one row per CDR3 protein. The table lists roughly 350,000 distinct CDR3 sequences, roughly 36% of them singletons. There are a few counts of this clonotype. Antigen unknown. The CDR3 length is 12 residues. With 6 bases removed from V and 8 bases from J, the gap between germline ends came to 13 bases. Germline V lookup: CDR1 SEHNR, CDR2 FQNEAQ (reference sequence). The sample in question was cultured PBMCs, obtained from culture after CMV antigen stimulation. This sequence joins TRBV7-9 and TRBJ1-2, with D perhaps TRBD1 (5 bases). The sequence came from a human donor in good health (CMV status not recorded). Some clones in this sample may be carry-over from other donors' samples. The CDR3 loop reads CASSRTSGGYTF. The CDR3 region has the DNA TGTGCCAGCAGTCGGACATCGGGCGGCTACACCTTC.